This TCR beta chain appears in the sequencing data of a study of CD8 T cells in ankylosing spondylitis. Broader study findings: CD8+ disease-linked clones were present at relatively low frequencies in blood. Some of the motif variants had earlier been found in reactive arthritis patients' fluid and blood.

MiXCR, run by TCRdb on the 5' RACE reads, gives a single entry per CDR3 protein. The data hold approximately 35,000 distinct CDR3 sequences, with 8% to 13% observed a single time. Many counts were recorded for this clonotype. Its cognate antigen is unknown. Trimming shortened V by 3 bases and J by 6 bases, and 6 bases separated the two germline ends. Germline CDR1 is SGHTA and CDR2 is FQGNSA. The CDR3 is 11 amino acids. This TCR came from a male donor with ankylosing spondylitis. The chain recombines TRBV7-2 with TRBJ2-7; TRBD1 might be the D (5 bases). Sequences were obtained from synovial fluid, either unsorted or a sorted T cell fraction (not recorded which). CDR3 region: CASSFQGEQYF. The DNA for the CDR3 is TGTGCCAGCAGCTTTCAGGGCGAGCAGTACTTC.